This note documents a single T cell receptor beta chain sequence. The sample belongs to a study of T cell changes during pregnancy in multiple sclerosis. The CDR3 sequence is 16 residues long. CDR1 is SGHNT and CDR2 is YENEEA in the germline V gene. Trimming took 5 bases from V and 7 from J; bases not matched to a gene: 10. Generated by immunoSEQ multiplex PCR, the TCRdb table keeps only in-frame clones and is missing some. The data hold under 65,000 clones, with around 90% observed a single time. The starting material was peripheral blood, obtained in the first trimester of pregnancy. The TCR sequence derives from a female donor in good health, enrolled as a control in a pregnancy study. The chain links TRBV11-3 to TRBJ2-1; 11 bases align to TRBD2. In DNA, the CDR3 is TGTGCCAGCAGCCAGGGGACTAGCGGTGGGTGGAATGAGCAGTTCTTC. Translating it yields CASSQGTSGGWNEQFF.